This T cell receptor beta chain was found in a study of control samples from healthy donors and cancer patients. Measured with immunoSEQ multiplex PCR; TCRdb has only the in-frame clones, and not every one. The sample data list about 190,000 clones. The CDR3 totals 13 residues. The germline V gene encodes CDR1 LNHDA and CDR2 SQIVND (reference sequence). V shed 4 bases and J shed 8 bases, with 14 bases lying between them. Sequences were obtained from blood. This chain links TRBV19 with TRBJ1-2, with unresolved D. The source of this sequence is a woman aged 25-40 years in good health. The CDR3 here is CASSTQQALGYTF. CDR3 bases: TGTGCCAGTAGTACCCAGCAGGCACTAGGCTACACCTTC.